Listed below are T cell receptor beta chains from one sample, sequenced in a study of T cells after yellow fever vaccination. Via MiXCR, TCRdb re-called the 5' RACE reads, giving one row per CDR3 protein. The top ten hold over 15% of the sample, which has roughly 300,000 distinct CDR3 sequences, around 7% seen once. The sample in question was PBMCs, obtained around 45 days after the first yellow fever vaccination. The receptors were sampled from a man between 18 and 29 years old who received the YFV17D yellow fever vaccine. The CDR3 runs from the conserved cysteine through the conserved F or W. The D gene is left open where the match is weak. Clone sizes are given selectively: once, few, many, or a class where the clone is expanded.

many	TRBJ2-7	TRBV6-1	TRBD1	CATVGQGDHEQYF	TGTGCCACCGTGGGACAGGGTGACCACGAGCAGTACTTC
many	TRBJ2-1	TRBV13	.	CASSEGSSYNEQFF	TGTGCCAGCAGCGAGGGGAGCTCCTACAATGAGCAGTTCTTC
few	TRBJ1-6	TRBV3-1	.	CASSLGRSGPLHF	TGTGCCAGCAGCCTGGGACGTTCGGGGCCCCTCCACTTT
few	TRBJ1-5	TRBV10-3	.	CAITASLGQPQHF	TGTGCCATCACTGCCAGTCTGGGGCAGCCCCAGCATTTT
.	TRBJ1-3	TRBV20-1	.	CSASVGGSGNTIYF	TGCAGTGCTAGCGTCGGGGGCTCTGGAAACACCATATATTTT
few	TRBJ1-5	TRBV7-2	.	CASSLDFAASNQPQHF	TGTGCCAGCAGCTTAGATTTTGCGGCGTCGAATCAGCCCCAGCATTTT
few	TRBJ1-4	TRBV12-3/TRBV12-4	TRBD1	CASSSQGSHEKLFF	TGTGCCAGCAGTTCACAGGGGTCGCATGAAAAACTGTTTTTT
.	TRBJ2-2	TRBV29-1	.	CSVETGNTGELFF	TGCAGCGTTGAAACAGGGAACACCGGGGAGCTGTTTTTT
few	TRBJ2-4	TRBV20-1	.	CSSTSASVAKNIQYF	TGCAGCTCTACTTCGGCCTCTGTAGCCAAAAACATTCAGTACTTC
.	TRBJ1-1	TRBV6-2/TRBV6-3	.	CASSYPGTGAFF	TGTGCCAGCAGTTACCCAGGTACGGGAGCTTTCTTT
few	TRBJ2-5	TRBV4-1	.	CASSQAIGGLETQYF	TGCGCCAGCAGCCAAGCAATCGGAGGGTTGGAGACCCAGTACTTC
many	TRBJ1-5	TRBV6-2/TRBV6-3	.	CASSWSHGTAYGQPQHF	TGTGCCAGCAGTTGGAGCCATGGGACGGCTTACGGACAGCCCCAGCATTTT
many	TRBJ2-2	TRBV5-1	.	CASSPTGPNTGELFF	TGCGCCAGCAGCCCAACCGGGCCGAACACCGGGGAGCTGTTTTTT
.	TRBJ1-1	TRBV7-3	.	CASSPRAMNTEAFF	TGTGCCAGCAGCCCCAGGGCAATGAACACTGAAGCTTTCTTT
many	TRBJ2-2	TRBV6-6	.	CASNLGGAGELFF	TGTGCCAGCAACTTAGGAGGGGCCGGGGAGCTGTTTTTT
many	TRBJ2-5	TRBV14	.	CASSRGRETQYF	TGTGCCAGCAGCCGGGGTAGGGAGACCCAGTACTTC
.	TRBJ2-2	TRBV20-1	.	CSARVAGTEGELFF	TGCAGTGCTAGAGTCGCGGGAACCGAGGGGGAGCTGTTTTTT
.	TRBJ2-1	TRBV5-5	TRBD1	CASSVGTALRYNEQFF	TGTGCCAGCAGCGTGGGGACAGCACTAAGATACAATGAGCAGTTCTTC
.	TRBJ2-6	TRBV20-1	TRBD1	CSAKTGGGSGANVLTF	TGCAGTGCTAAGACAGGGGGCGGTTCTGGGGCCAACGTCCTGACTTTC
.	TRBJ2-2	TRBV11-1	TRBD1	CASSDRGGTGELFF	TGTGCCAGCAGCGACAGGGGCGGCACCGGGGAGCTGTTTTTT
many	TRBJ2-7	TRBV28	.	CASSFFAEQYF	TGTGCCAGCAGTTTTTTTGCCGAGCAGTACTTC
few	TRBJ2-2	TRBV12-3/TRBV12-4	TRBD2	CASREREALVGELFF	TGTGCCAGCAGGGAACGGGAGGCTTTAGTCGGGGAGCTGTTTTTT
few	TRBJ2-3	TRBV7-9	.	CASSRLAGVTDTQYF	TGTGCCAGCAGCAGATTAGCAGGAGTCACAGATACGCAGTATTTT
few	TRBJ2-3	TRBV24-1	.	CATRGPDTQYF	TGTGCCACCAGAGGCCCAGATACGCAGTATTTT
few	TRBJ1-1	TRBV7-9	.	CASSSVPTEAFF	TGTGCCAGCAGCTCCGTGCCCACTGAAGCTTTCTTT
.	TRBJ2-5	TRBV6-2/TRBV6-3	.	CASSYGIGGTQYF	TGTGCCAGCAGTTACGGAATAGGGGGAACCCAGTACTTC
.	TRBJ2-3	TRBV20-1	.	CSGSESSTDTQYF	TGCAGTGGTTCGGAGTCAAGCACAGATACGCAGTATTTT
many	TRBJ2-1	TRBV12-3/TRBV12-4	.	CASSLWGARNEQFF	TGTGCCAGCAGTTTATGGGGGGCGCGGAATGAGCAGTTCTTC
few	TRBJ2-3	TRBV6-5	TRBD2	CASSYTLAGGPDTQYF	TGTGCCAGCAGTTACACTCTAGCGGGGGGCCCAGATACGCAGTATTTT
.	TRBJ1-2	TRBV27	.	CASSFSGADYGYTF	TGTGCCAGCAGTTTCTCGGGGGCTGACTATGGCTACACCTTC
.	TRBJ2-1	TRBV3-1	.	CASSPSTGEQFF	TGTGCCAGCAGCCCAAGTACCGGTGAGCAGTTCTTC
.	TRBJ2-3	TRBV20-1	.	CSARASGTDTQYF	TGCAGTGCTAGAGCTTCCGGCACAGATACGCAGTATTTT
few	TRBJ2-3	TRBV13	TRBD2	CASSPNRAGADTQYF	TGTGCCAGCAGCCCGAATCGGGCGGGGGCAGATACGCAGTATTTT
few	TRBJ2-7	TRBV10-1	TRBD1	CASSSPTGGSYEQYF	TGCGCCAGCAGCAGTCCGACAGGGGGGTCCTACGAGCAGTACTTC
.	TRBJ2-5	TRBV7-9	TRBD2	CASSLRLAGEETQYF	TGTGCCAGCAGTTTAAGACTAGCGGGCGAAGAGACCCAGTACTTC
.	TRBJ1-6	TRBV6-2/TRBV6-3	TRBD1	CASNRGDSPLHF	TGTGCCAGCAACAGGGGAGATTCACCCCTCCACTTT
many	TRBJ2-4	TRBV30	.	CACLPWGTKNIQYF	TGTGCCTGTCTCCCGTGGGGTACCAAAAACATTCAGTACTTC
few	TRBJ2-3	TRBV19	.	CASSRQPGDTQYF	TGTGCCAGTAGTCGCCAGCCTGGGGATACGCAGTATTTT
few	TRBJ2-5	TRBV2	TRBD1	CASRGQALTQYF	TGTGCCAGCAGGGGACAGGCGCTGACCCAGTACTTC
many	TRBJ1-2	TRBV12-3/TRBV12-4	TRBD1	CASSLQGAGGYTF	TGTGCCAGCAGCCTACAGGGGGCTGGTGGCTACACCTTC
many	TRBJ1-1	TRBV7-8	TRBD1	CASSTRTGNTEAFF	TGTGCCAGCAGCACCCGGACAGGGAACACTGAAGCTTTCTTT
few	TRBJ2-1	TRBV29-1	.	CSVRDNEQFF	TGCAGCGTGAGGGACAATGAGCAGTTCTTC
.	TRBJ2-7	TRBV5-1	TRBD1	CASSLGQGVDVQYF	TGCGCCAGCAGCTTGGGACAGGGGGTTGACGTGCAGTACTTC
.	TRBJ2-3	TRBV5-1	.	CASSLRRLRTDTQYF	TGCGCCAGCAGCCTGCGGAGGTTACGCACAGATACGCAGTATTTT
few	TRBJ1-5	TRBV28	.	CASSKGLTALTSNQPQHF	TGTGCCAGCAGCAAGGGTCTAACCGCATTAACCAGCAATCAGCCCCAGCATTTT
once	TRBJ2-1	TRBV7-9	TRBD2	CASSPTREGHYSEQFF	TGTGCCAGCAGCCCCACTCGGGAGGGGCACTACAGTGAGCAGTTCTTC
.	TRBJ1-2	TRBV28	.	CASSLSGGADYGYTF	TGTGCCAGCAGTTTATCTGGGGGGGCAGACTATGGCTACACCTTC
.	TRBJ2-3	TRBV19	.	CASSPEDLADTQYF	TGTGCCAGTAGCCCTGAGGATCTGGCGGATACGCAGTATTTT
many	TRBJ2-1	TRBV5-1	TRBD1	CASSPDGQVNHEQFF	TGCGCCAGCAGCCCAGATGGACAGGTGAACCATGAGCAGTTCTTC
few	TRBJ1-5	TRBV6-5	.	CASSYAAGVQPQHF	TGTGCCAGCAGTTACGCGGCTGGGGTTCAGCCCCAGCATTTT